The entry below gives a single T cell receptor (beta chain) sequence along with its context. This clonotype has a handful of counts. Its specific antigen is unknown. Per-base quality was not reported, and no clone a single base away is much larger than it. The data derive from a study of blood T cells in healthy people across ages (dated by TCRdb to between 2015 and 2016). For the wider study: In model experiments, template switching captured roughly one uniquely barcoded TCR beta cDNA molecule for every two T cells. To track age-related changes in TCR beta repertoire diversity, the study relied on deep sequencing normalized with unique cDNA molecular identifiers. Four age groups were formed from the donors: young (average approximately 15 years), middle-aged (less than 40), aged (roughly 56) and long-lived (approximately 78). Using the same blood draw, the study looked at two additional independent replicas of 1 million unique cDNA reads for two donors, one aged 18 to 30 and the other aged 80 or older.

The method behind the library was 5' RACE. The instrument given in TCRdb is Illumina HiSeq 2500. A second about 7 to 12 cycle PCR used a sample-barcoded 5' primer and a J-beta primer mix. A unique molecular identifier was introduced onto each TCR beta cDNA molecule by a template-switch 5' adaptor carrying 12 random nucleotides. Each sample yielded at least 2.5 million CDR3-containing paired-end reads. The Mint cDNA synthesis kit, primed by a TRBC-specific oligonucleotide, was used to synthesize first-strand cDNA from all RNA. Following uracil-DNA glycosylase treatment, all cDNA underwent a first 18-cycle PCR with the universal primers M1SS and BC2_uni_R. The paper's data handling went like this. For normalization, 1 million high-quality reads, each with a distinct molecular identifier, were randomly selected from each sample. Reads with shared molecular identifiers were discarded instead of being binned into consensus sequences. CDR3 identification, clonotype clustering and error correction used MiTCR with a Q25 quality threshold and the strictest error-elimination algorithm. A nonparametric unseen species model with Euler transformation was used to estimate a lower bound on total TCR beta diversity. TCRdb took the public reads, trimmed them with fastp at Q25, ran MiXCR for clone calling and kept in-frame beta chains. Rows with one shared CDR3 protein collapse into an entry with the most common genes and DNA. The V and J calls and clone size come from TCRdb's table, not from the authors' own analysis. The sample includes some 760,000 distinct CDR3 sequences, with just under 25% observed a single time. The top ten constitute roughly 3.5% of the sample.

From cysteine to phenylalanine, the CDR3 is 16 amino acids long. Of all the DNA, just the CDR3 is kept, 48 bases in frame from base 1. V loses 1 base at its end and J loses 1 base; junction bases beyond the gene matches: 4. The germline V gene specifies KGHSH as CDR1 and LQKENI as CDR2. Systemically healthy Caucasian individuals from Russia, some 38 in total and aged about 6 to 100 years, were included as donors. Around 10 milliliters of peripheral blood were drawn from each donor into EDTA-treated Vacutainer tubes. Ficoll-Paque density-gradient centrifugation was used to isolate PBMCs, with at least 6.5 million per sample. Total RNA was extracted from PBMCs with Trizol reagent, with at least 5 micrograms obtained per sample. For every donor, flow cytometry on a PBMC aliquot measured the percentage of naive CD45RAhigh/CD27high T cells. On the study overall, not on this receptor specifically: Conclusive comparison of naive and antigen-experienced compartments was prevented by the profiling of bulk unsorted PBMCs. Estimates of total diversity based on one million sequenced T cells were regarded as lower bounds and as underestimates. Because donor CMV infection status was unknown, age-related changes in expanded clonotypes were potentially confounded. Observed TCR beta diversity per million T cells fell roughly linearly with age, and a significant reduction was already apparent by age roughly 40. Compared with the aged group, the long-lived group had more naive CD4+ T cells, fewer expanded clones and increased TCR diversity, a pattern suggesting age selection. There was a strong correlation between observed TCR beta diversity and the percentage of naive T cells measured by flow cytometry.

These same data were also listed under a study on T cells of mothers and their children. The second study, in turn, reports: Donors were nine systemically healthy Caucasian individuals: three mothers and their six children. cDNA synthesis used all of the extracted RNA, with approximately 1.4 ug of RNA in each 15 ul reaction. Sample barcodes and 2-4 random nucleotides were added via the M1S primer in the second PCR. Over 9 million TCR beta CDR3 reads came from each mother, compared with around 3 million reads from each child. TCR recombination output is similarly shaped by thymic selection in related and unrelated pairs, with a minor effect exerted by inherited differences. Normalized repertoire overlap in related mother-child pairs was always slightly higher than in unrelated mother-child pairs, but the difference was never significant. No persistent microchimeric T cell clones were detected, at a sensitivity of approximately 100 clones per million clonotypes. To look for features that set related mother-child pairs apart from unrelated individuals, the researchers ran deep NGS to compare the TCR beta repertoires of mothers and children. On average, the children were about 10 +/- 4 years old, while the mothers were 40 +/- 4 years old. Libraries were sequenced on Illumina HiSeq 2000 with 100+100 nt paired-end reads after adapter ligation with NEBNext reagents. Mother and child libraries were prepared a month apart and sequenced in separate runs to prevent cross-contamination. Each donor had between roughly 500,000 and 2,100,000 distinct TCR beta clonotypes identified. Naive TCR beta clonotypes were estimated from low-frequency clonotypes matched to each donor's FACS-determined naive share, without sorting.

This clonotype originated in a boy aged 5-17 years in good health. The chain uses TRBV18 and TRBJ2-3; 8 nucleotides in the junction match TRBD2. Sequenced sample: blood. The CDR3 in this case is CASSPLPTSGTDTQYF. Here is the DNA: TGTGCCAGCTCACCACTACCGACTAGCGGCACAGATACGCAGTATTTT.